The rows below give T cell receptor beta chains drawn from one sample of a study of T cell responses to AZD1222 COVID-19 vaccine. The assay was immunoSEQ multiplex PCR, and TCRdb's table has in-frame clones only and misses some. The sample contains roughly 200,000 clones, almost 90% of which appear only once. Sequences were derived from peripheral blood, sampled on day 0 of AZD1222 vaccination. Source of these receptors: an adult in good health. Both conserved end residues are part of each CDR3. A D gene is named only where the DNA matches it firmly. For some rows the clone size is stated as once, few or many, or as a class when expanded; others skip it.

>.|TRBJ2-7|TRBV6-5|.
CASSYSGAKLPYEQYF
TGTGCCAGCAGTTACTCGGGGGCGAAACTTCCCTACGAGCAGTACTTC
>once|TRBJ2-7|TRBV28|.
CASSLQSTIYEQYF
TGTGCCAGCAGTTTACAGAGCACAATCTACGAGCAGTACTTC
>.|TRBJ2-3|TRBV5-1|TRBD1
CASSSSPGTGRTDTQYF
TGCGCCAGCAGCTCCAGCCCCGGGACAGGCCGCACAGATACGCAGTATTTT
>.|TRBJ2-5|TRBV6-2/TRBV6-3|.
CASSPTGTPEAQYF
TGTGCCAGCAGTCCAACAGGGACTCCCGAGGCCCAGTACTTC
>.|TRBJ2-5|TRBV27|TRBD2
CASSLGGGETQYF
TGTGCCAGCAGTTTAGGCGGGGGGGAGACCCAGTACTTC
>.|TRBJ2-7|TRBV20-1|.
CSARDLYEQYF
TGCAGTGCCCGGGACCTCTACGAGCAGTACTTC
>.|TRBJ2-7|TRBV10-3|TRBD1
CAISPGQNPYEQYF
TGTGCCATCAGCCCGGGACAGAACCCCTACGAGCAGTACTTC
>.|TRBJ1-6|TRBV27|TRBD1
CASSSNPGQGNSPLHF
TGTGCCAGCAGTTCGAATCCGGGACAGGGGAACTCACCCCTCCACTTT
>.|TRBJ1-5|TRBV2|.
CASSAQINQPQHF
TGTGCCAGCAGTGCTCAAATCAATCAGCCCCAGCATTTT
>.|TRBJ2-1|TRBV7-9|.
CASSLALGQLGNEQFF
TGTGCCAGCAGCTTAGCGCTGGGACAACTGGGGAATGAGCAGTTCTTC
>.|TRBJ2-7|TRBV5-1|.
CASRRDGPYEQYF
TGCGCCAGCAGACGGGACGGACCCTACGAGCAGTACTTC
>.|TRBJ2-7|TRBV19|.
CASSIGEGGSYEQYF
TGTGCCAGTAGTATAGGCGAGGGTGGCTCCTACGAGCAGTACTTC
>.|TRBJ2-2|TRBV6-5|.
CASSFPGANTGELFF
TGTGCCAGCAGTTTCCCGGGGGCCAACACCGGGGAGCTGTTTTTT
>many|TRBJ1-1|TRBV7-9|.
CASGWNTEAFF
TGTGCCAGCGGTTGGAACACTGAAGCTTTCTTT
>.|TRBJ2-7|TRBV2|.
CASSSTGGGEQYF
TGTGCCAGCAGTTCGACAGGAGGTGGCGAGCAGTACTTC
>.|TRBJ1-1|TRBV13|.
CASSSTGWTEAFF
TGTGCCAGCAGCTCGACGGGTTGGACTGAAGCTTTCTTT
>.|TRBJ1-1|TRBV27|TRBD1
CASSSAGGLVTEAFF
TGTGCCAGCAGTAGCGCAGGGGGCTTGGTCACTGAAGCTTTCTTT
>.|TRBJ1-2|TRBV5-1|.
CASSLGQGDGYTF
TGCGCCAGCAGCTTGGGGCAGGGTGATGGCTACACCTTC
>.|TRBJ2-1|TRBV7-3|.
CASSLTGASSYNEQFF
TGTGCCAGCAGCCTGACTGGGGCGAGCTCCTACAATGAGCAGTTCTTC
>.|TRBJ1-2|TRBV30|.
CAWSPLQGAANYGYTF
TGTGCCTGGAGTCCCCTCCAAGGCGCAGCCAACTATGGCTACACCTTC
>.|TRBJ2-3|TRBV19|.
CASSIGGQRNRGTQYF
TGTGCCAGTAGTATAGGCGGACAGCGGAATAGAGGTACGCAGTATTTT
>.|TRBJ2-7|TRBV11-3|.
CASSLRAGPGEQYF
TGTGCCAGCAGCTTACGGGCGGGTCCCGGCGAGCAGTACTTC
>.|TRBJ2-5|TRBV5-1|.
CASSLLRGETQYF
TGCGCCAGCAGCTTGCTCCGGGGAGAGACCCAGTACTTC
>.|TRBJ2-2|TRBV9|.
CASRLSAVVGELFF
TGTGCCAGCCGCCTCTCTGCTGTGGTCGGGGAGCTGTTTTTT
>once|TRBJ1-1|TRBV11-2|.
CASSPGGGGNTEAFF
TGTGCCAGCAGCCCCGGGGGAGGGGGAAACACTGAAGCTTTCTTT
>.|TRBJ2-7|TRBV7-9|TRBD1
CASSSTGYEQYF
TGTGCCAGCAGCTCGACAGGGTACGAGCAGTACTTC
>.|TRBJ1-5|TRBV6-5|.
CASSPDSYQPQHF
TGTGCCAGCAGTCCGGACAGCTATCAGCCCCAGCATTTT
>.|TRBJ2-2|TRBV28|TRBD1
CASSLPGQGRTGELFF
TGTGCCAGCAGTTTACCCGGACAGGGGAGGACCGGGGAGCTGTTTTTT
>.|TRBJ2-2|TRBV7-6|.
CAILATGELFF
TGTGCCATCCTAGCGACCGGGGAGCTGTTTTTT
>few|TRBJ2-7|TRBV6-5|TRBD1
CASSRDRGVEEQYF
TGTGCCAGCAGTAGGGACAGGGGAGTGGAAGAGCAGTACTTC
>.|TRBJ2-7|TRBV27|.
CASRMGYEQYF
TGTGCCAGCCGAATGGGCTACGAGCAGTACTTC
>.|TRBJ1-1|TRBV5-1|TRBD1
CASSLVQGAMNTEAFF
TGCGCCAGCAGCTTGGTTCAGGGGGCGATGAACACTGAAGCTTTCTTT
>few|TRBJ1-6|TRBV4-3|TRBD1
CASSQDRRGRGYNSPLHF
TGCGCCAGCAGCCAAGATCGGAGGGGGCGAGGCTATAATTCACCCCTCCACTTT
>.|TRBJ1-3|TRBV15|.
CATSSLQGSGNTIYF
TGTGCCACCAGCAGCCTTCAGGGGTCTGGAAACACCATATATTTT
>.|TRBJ2-5|TRBV28|.
CASSEFVTQYF
TGTGCCAGCAGTGAATTCGTTACCCAGTACTTC
>once|TRBJ2-6|TRBV5-1|.
CASSLARLGPGANVLTF
TGCGCCAGCAGCTTGGCCAGGTTGGGCCCTGGGGCCAACGTCCTGACTTTC
>once|TRBJ2-7|TRBV10-1|TRBD2
CASSEGIGTSADYEQYF
TGCGCCAGCAGTGAGGGGATAGGGACTAGCGCCGACTACGAGCAGTACTTC
>.|TRBJ2-7|TRBV5-5|.
CASSLSNQGFAYEQYF
TGTGCCAGCAGCCTTTCTAATCAGGGGTTCGCCTACGAGCAGTACTTC
>.|TRBJ1-1|TRBV27|.
CASSFVAGGNTEAFF
TGTGCCAGCAGTTTTGTCGCTGGCGGGAACACTGAAGCTTTCTTT
>few|TRBJ1-3|TRBV6-5|.
CASSPVGGGNTIYF
TGTGCCAGCAGTCCCGTCGGGGGCGGAAACACCATATATTTT
>.|TRBJ2-5|TRBV3-1/TRBV3-2|.
CASSQAGRAETQYF
TGTGCCAGCAGCCAAGCGGGAAGAGCAGAGACCCAGTACTTC